This T cell receptor beta chain originates from a study of T-cell memory formation after mild COVID-19. Whole-study context: There were largely donor-specific TCR clusters.

As to this clonotype: Antigen unknown.

5'RACE, which relied on constant-segment primers, yielded TCR alpha and TCR beta cDNA libraries carrying sample barcodes and UMIs. MiXCR, run by TCRdb on the 5' RACE reads, gives a single entry per CDR3 protein. The repertoire holds some 210,000 distinct CDR3 sequences, with around 19% as singletons. Study outcomes and limitations: A subset of responding clones appeared in pre-infection memory, suggesting cross-reactive memory joined. Clones contracting over day 15 to 85 were CD4/CD8 balanced, with later expanders leaning CD4+.

The germline V gene encodes CDR1 DFQATT and CDR2 SNEGSKA (reference sequence). This CDR3 is built from 16 residues. Trimming took 6 bases from V and 1 from J; bases not matched to a gene: 12. The sample comprised PBMCs or a T cell subset sorted from them (not recorded which). This chain uses TRBV20-1 with TRBJ2-3; TRBD2 agrees at 8 bases. This clonotype was sampled from an adult woman who had mild COVID-19 (a few samples of this study predate the infection). Cell type and time point are not known. CDR3 protein: CSAPRSSGARTDTQYF. As DNA, the CDR3 is TGCAGTGCACCTCGGAGTAGCGGGGCCCGCACAGATACGCAGTATTTT.